The 3 T cell receptor beta chains given below trace back to one sample, sequenced in a study of glioma-infiltrating T cells after dendritic cell vaccination. Profiling relied on immunoSEQ multiplex PCR, and the TCRdb table lists in-frame clones only, not all of them. The sample includes tens of thousands of clones, over 75% seen only once; the top ten take about 2%. The input for sequencing was blood, taken before dendritic cell vaccination. The origin of the receptors is a human donor with glioblastoma.

The chain carries TRBV7-6 and TRBJ1-3; D is unresolved. In germline, CDR1 is SGHVS, CDR2 FNYEAQ. CDR3 length: 15 amino acids. V lost 5 bases and J 0 bases, leaving 11 bases between the germline ends. The chain's CDR3 is CASSPLVGSGNTIYF. Here the CDR3 DNA reads TGTGCCAGCAGCCCCCTGGTCGGCTCTGGAAACACCATATATTTT.

This rearrangement joins TRBV6-5 to TRBJ2-5, with a possible D match to TRBD1 (5 bases). With the DNA end fitting TRBJ2-7 better, the J assignment may be wrong. The CDR3 loop spans 15 amino acids. Germline V lookup: CDR1 MNHEY, CDR2 SVGAGI. CDR3 amino acids: CASSYSLDSAYEQYF. Written as DNA, the CDR3 is TGTGCCAGCAGTTACTCCTTAGACAGCGCCTACGAGCAGTACTTC.

V and J are TRBV30 and TRBJ2-1; D is uncertain. Trimming pared 1 base from V and 9 bases from J, leaving 7 bases between. The CDR3 extends over 11 amino acids. CDR1 is GTSNPN and CDR2 is SVGIG in the germline V gene (reference sequence). CDR3 in amino acids: CAWSDSLEQFF. The DNA of the CDR3 is TGTGCCTGGAGTGACTCCCTTGAGCAGTTCTTC.